This TCR beta chain was captured by sequencing in a study of CD8 T cells in ankylosing spondylitis. Study-wide points: The study identified a TCR beta motif of roughly eight highly homologous variants that appeared characteristic of ankylosing spondylitis blood. Within peripheral blood, clones linked to disease were CD8+ and relatively rare. From matched ankylosing spondylitis synovial fluid, disease-linked clones were reportedly recovered at significantly enriched levels. In the blood and synovial fluid of reactive arthritis, some motif variants had been previously reported.

This clonotype was detected many times. What it recognizes is unknown. Germline V gives CDR1 MNHEY, CDR2 SVGEGT. The CDR3 has 12 residues. The V segment lost 5 bases and the J segment 11 bases; nucleotides outside the gene matches: 6. Quantitative 5'-RACE with molecular barcodes was used to make the TCR beta libraries. MiXCR, run by TCRdb on the 5' RACE reads, gives a single entry per CDR3 protein. The sample yields about 340,000 distinct CDR3 sequences, around 7.6% seen once. The rearrangement uses TRBV6-2 or TRBV6-3 and TRBJ1-1; TRBD1 agrees at 9 bases. Sample: blood, either unsorted or a sorted T cell fraction (not recorded which). The TCR originated in a male donor with ankylosing spondylitis. CDR3 DNA sequence: TGTGCCAGCAGTGACTGGGACAGGGACGCTTTCTTT. Residues: CASSDWDRDAFF.